This TCR beta chain was sequenced for a study of blood T cells in healthy people across ages. Whole-study findings and limits: Expanded clonotype changes were possibly confounded by unknown donor CMV status.

With regard to this clonotype: Its antigen is currently unknown.

Trimming removed 10 bases from V and 9 bases from J, with 16 bases in between. The CDR3 is made up of 12 amino acids. The germline V gene encodes CDR1 SNHLY and CDR2 FYNNEI. The use of a sample-barcoded 5' primer and a J-beta primer mix characterized a second PCR of roughly 6 to 11 cycles. Each cDNA molecule, via a template-switch adaptor with 12 random nucleotides, was tagged. TCRdb fed the 5' RACE reads into MiXCR, producing one record per CDR3 protein. The data show 730,000 or so distinct CDR3 sequences, 35% to 45% seen once. Source material: blood. The receptor comes from a woman in her sixties in good health. The chain links TRBV2 to TRBJ2-1; maybe TRBD2 (7 bases). CDR3 amino acids: CAIGGGTREQFF. The CDR3 DNA reads as TGTGCCATAGGGGGAGGGACTCGTGAGCAGTTCTTC. Variable domain in full (rest from reference TRBV2 and TRBJ2-1): EPEVTQTPSHQVTQMGQEVILRCVPISNHLYFYWYRQILGQKVEFLVSFYNNEISEKSEIFDDQFSVERPDGSNFTLKIRSTKLEDSAMYFCAIGGGTREQFFGPGTRLTVL.